This TCR beta chain was identified during a study of blood T cell repertoires in COVID-19. Study overall: The United States, Italy and Spain were the sources of the acute and convalescent COVID-19 samples. In each case, the material was cDNA or gDNA derived from T cells, B-cell-depleted T cells, or PBMCs.

Trimming shortened V by 8 bases and J by 5 bases, and 19 bases separated the two germline ends. The CDR3 length is 14 residues. Germline-derived CDR1 and CDR2 are SQVTM and ANQGSEA. Per the original data handling: Amplified reference gene primers provided the basis for estimating nucleated cell counts. Sequencing was performed with immunoSEQ multiplex PCR; in TCRdb, only in-frame clones are kept and a portion is missing. V, J and clone size are those of that table, while D and trimming were read from the DNA. The sample has about 92,000 clones; roughly 72% are singletons. This clone showed up many times.

The TCR originated in an older woman in a cohort sampled during active or convalescent COVID-19. The sample consisted of peripheral blood. The gene calls are TRBV29-1 and TRBJ2-1; possible D gene TRBD1, 5 bases. This chain's CDR3 is CSLFGAAGNNEQFF. The CDR3 DNA reads as TGCAGCCTTTTTGGGGCGGCAGGGAACAATGAGCAGTTCTTC.